A selection of T cell receptor beta chains follows, all from one sample in a study of shared clonotypes between healthy human individuals. This table comes from immunoSEQ multiplex PCR, and its TCRdb copy is limited to in-frame clones, with some not included. The sample shows hundreds of thousands of clones, 90% to 97% of them seen only once. The sequencing sample was made of naive CD8+ T cells sorted from blood. Receptors originate from a woman in her twenties or thirties in good health. CDR3s include the opening cysteine and the closing phenylalanine or tryptophan. The order of the fields is J gene, D gene, V gene, clone size, CDR3 DNA, CDR3 protein. D genes are given only for firm matches. The size of a clone is reported for some rows only, either as once, few or many, or as a class for expanded clones.

j_gene: TRBJ2-7
d_gene: NA
v_gene: TRBV5-1
abundance: NA
CDR3nt: TGCGCCAGCAGCAGTACAGGGTTCTCCTACGAGCAGTACTTC
CDR3aa: CASSSTGFSYEQYF

j_gene: TRBJ2-1
d_gene: TRBD2
v_gene: TRBV6-1
abundance: NA
CDR3nt: TGTGCCAGCAGGGTTGATTTAGCGGGATACAATGAGCAGTTCTTC
CDR3aa: CASRVDLAGYNEQFF

j_gene: TRBJ2-7
d_gene: TRBD2
v_gene: TRBV19
abundance: NA
CDR3nt: TGTGCCAGTAGCAGCGACGGGACTAGCGGTTTGTACGAGCAGTACTTC
CDR3aa: CASSSDGTSGLYEQYF

j_gene: TRBJ2-5
d_gene: NA
v_gene: TRBV15
abundance: NA
CDR3nt: TGTGCCACCAGTCCGAGGCCGGAAAGCGTTCAAGAGACCCAGTACTTC
CDR3aa: CATSPRPESVQETQYF

j_gene: TRBJ2-7
d_gene: TRBD2
v_gene: TRBV9
abundance: NA
CDR3nt: TGTGCCAGCAGCGGAGCGGGAGGAGTCTACGAGCAGTACTTC
CDR3aa: CASSGAGGVYEQYF

j_gene: TRBJ2-1
d_gene: NA
v_gene: TRBV28
abundance: NA
CDR3nt: TGTGCCAGCACCAACGATAGAAGGGACCATGAGCAGTTCTTC
CDR3aa: CASTNDRRDHEQFF

j_gene: TRBJ2-7
d_gene: TRBD1
v_gene: TRBV4-2
abundance: NA
CDR3nt: TGTGCCAGCAGCCCGACAGGGAATTCCTACGAGCAGTACTTC
CDR3aa: CASSPTGNSYEQYF

j_gene: TRBJ1-5
d_gene: NA
v_gene: TRBV2
abundance: few
CDR3nt: TGTGCCAGCGGCAATCAGCCCCAGCATTTT
CDR3aa: CASGNQPQHF

j_gene: TRBJ2-7
d_gene: NA
v_gene: TRBV4-1
abundance: once
CDR3nt: TGCGCCAGCAGCTACCACTTGGACGACTCCTACGAGCAGTACTTC
CDR3aa: CASSYHLDDSYEQYF

j_gene: TRBJ2-7
d_gene: NA
v_gene: TRBV27
abundance: NA
CDR3nt: TGTGCCAGCAGTTTAATAGGGGCTAGGGAGCAGTACTTC
CDR3aa: CASSLIGAREQYF

j_gene: TRBJ2-7
d_gene: TRBD2
v_gene: TRBV7-9
abundance: NA
CDR3nt: TGTGCCAGCAGCTTGGGGGGACTAGCGGGAGGGTGGAACTCCTACGAGCAGTACTTC
CDR3aa: CASSLGGLAGGWNSYEQYF

j_gene: TRBJ2-7
d_gene: TRBD2
v_gene: TRBV27
abundance: NA
CDR3nt: TGTGCCAGCAGTCCGGGACTAGCGGGAGTCGAGCAGTACTTC
CDR3aa: CASSPGLAGVEQYF